These 10 T cell receptor beta chains were sequenced from one sample in a study of Ad26.COV2.S vaccination and SARS-CoV-2 variants (TCRdb year 2021). The sample's treatment or condition label, decoded: some 19 received Ad26.COV2.S at low or high dose, single or two shots; roughly 5 received placebo; per-sample allocation not given. Repertoires of vaccine and placebo recipients were sequenced from samples taken on day 63 after the first injection. The library was built by means of the immunoSEQ multiplex PCR assay. The clones in this table, taken by TCRdb from immuneACCESS, are in-frame only. Not every clone is retained; where verified, under half of the shortfall comes from an unresolved V gene, and the cause of the rest is unknown. The sample table contains about 450,000 clones; only one count was recorded for 89% of them. 2.5% to 3% of the sample is held by the ten biggest clonotypes. This material consisted of peripheral blood, taken in a trial of Ad26.COV2.S vaccine versus placebo. These receptor sequences come from a person between 18 and 65 years old who received the Ad26.COV2.S COVID-19 vaccine or a placebo.

The V and J genes are TRBV18 and TRBJ1-3; D not resolved. Trimming removed 2 bases at V and 0 bases at J, with 11 bases between. From germline, CDR1 is KGHSH and CDR2 LQKENI. The CDR3 has 16 amino acids. CDR3 loop: CASSPFGVSSGNTIYF. The CDR3 region has the DNA TGTGCCAGCTCACCATTCGGGGTTAGCTCTGGAAACACCATATATTTT.

In regard to this clone: Other nucleotide sequences from this sample produce the same CDR3. V gene TRBV28 combines with J gene TRBJ1-2; D is ambiguous. The V and J ends lost 4 bases and 3 bases respectively, with 9 bases between them. Germline CDR1 MDHEN, CDR2 SYDVKM. CDR3 size: 13 residues. The CDR3 loop reads CASSYDSYYGYTF. The CDR3 region has the DNA TGTGCCAGCAGTTACGATAGTTACTATGGCTACACCTTC.

This clone was picked up one time. This chain links TRBV30 with TRBJ2-3; D is tentatively TRBD1 or TRBD2 (5 bases each). CDR1 GTSNPN and CDR2 SVGIG come from the germline V gene (reference sequence). This CDR3 has 14 residues. Trimming removed 4 bases at V and 1 base at J, with 12 bases between. CDR3 nucleotides: TGTGCCTGGAAAAAGGGACGGGGCACAGATACGCAGTATTTT. Its protein is CAWKKGRGTDTQYF.

V usage is TRBV6-6 and J usage is TRBJ1-5; D gene ambiguous. Germline V gene sequence: CDR1 MNHNY, CDR2 SVGAGI (reference sequence). The CDR3 is made up of 17 amino acids. V lost 5 bases to trimming and J lost 0 bases, with 17 bases between them. CDR3 amino acids: CASSPRGGPTSNQPQHF. CDR3 nucleotides: TGTGCCAGCAGTCCGCGTGGAGGGCCTACTAGCAATCAGCCCCAGCATTTT.

Of note for this clone: A read error may produce the germline difference seen at one junction end. This chain connects TRBV5-1 to TRBJ2-7; D tentatively reads TRBD1 or TRBD2 (7 bases each). CDR3 length: 14 residues. CDR1 and CDR2 from the germline V gene are SGHRS and YFSETQ. CDR3 nucleotides: TGCGCCAGCAGCTCCGCGGGGGACAGCCTAAACAGGAACTTC. It yields the protein CASSSAGDSLNRNF.

This chain joins TRBV3-1 (or the pseudogene TRBV3-2) and TRBJ2-5; the D is unclear. Trimming removed 3 bases from V and 4 bases from J, with 3 bases in between. The CDR3 length is 11 residues. Germline lookup yields CDR1 LGHDT and CDR2 YNNKEL (reference sequence). Here the CDR3 reads CASSHRETQYF. The CDR3 nucleotides read TGTGCCAGCAGCCACCGAGAGACCCAGTACTTC.

The chain combines TRBV7-8 with TRBJ1-1; possible D gene TRBD1, 5 bases. The CDR3 contains 14 residues. Trimming shortened V by 2 bases and J by 3 bases, and 10 bases separated the two germline ends. Germline V gene data show CDR1 as SGHVS and CDR2 as FQNEAQ. CDR3 DNA: TGTGCCAGCAGCTTATCTGGGGGATACACTGAAGCTTTCTTT. It codes for CASSLSGGYTEAFF.

This chain joins TRBV7-8 and TRBJ2-7; no clear D gene. The germline CDR1 and CDR2 sequences are SGHVS and FQNEAQ. This CDR3 region has 11 residues. The V and J ends lost 5 bases and 4 bases respectively, with 6 bases between them. The CDR3 nucleotides read TGTGCCAGCAGCCCTCAATACGAGCAGTACTTC. Translation gives CASSPQYEQYF.

The V and J genes are TRBV5-1 and TRBJ1-2; D is perhaps TRBD1 (5 bases). The CDR3 extends over 16 amino acids. Trimming left V 3 bases short and J 8 bases short, with 23 bases between. Germline V lookup: CDR1 SGHRS, CDR2 YFSETQ. CDR3 sequence: CASSSADSALGGGYTF. DNA for the CDR3: TGCGCCAGCAGCTCCGCAGACAGCGCTTTGGGTGGAGGCTACACCTTC. The variable domain in full, completed from reference TRBV5-1 and TRBJ1-2, reads KAGVTQTPRYLIKTRGQQVTLSCSPISGHRSVSWYQQTPGQGLQFLFEYFSETQRNKGNFPGRFSGRQFSNSRSEMNVSTLELGDSALYLCASSSADSALGGGYTFGSGTRLTVV.

Worth noting for this clone: Other DNA sequences in this specimen translate into the identical CDR3. The chain uses TRBV30 and TRBJ1-5; the D is unclear. V gave up 3 bases and J gave up 0 bases, with 6 bases separating them. The CDR3 contains 13 residues. The germline gives CDR1 GTSNPN, CDR2 SVGIG (reference sequence). The CDR3 DNA reads as TGTGCCTGGAGCGTACTTAGCAATCAGCCCCAGCATTTT. Translation gives CAWSVLSNQPQHF.